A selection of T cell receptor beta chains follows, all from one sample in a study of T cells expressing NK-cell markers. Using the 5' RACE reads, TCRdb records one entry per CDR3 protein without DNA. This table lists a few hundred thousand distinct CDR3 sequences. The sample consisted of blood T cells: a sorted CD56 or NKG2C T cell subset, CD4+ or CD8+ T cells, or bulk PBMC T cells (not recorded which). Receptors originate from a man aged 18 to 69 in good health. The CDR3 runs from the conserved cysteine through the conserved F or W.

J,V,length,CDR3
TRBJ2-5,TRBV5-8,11,CASSLEGNQYF
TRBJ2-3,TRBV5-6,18,CASAHSSLAGGRTDTQYF
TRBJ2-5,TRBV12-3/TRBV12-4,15,CASSKVGQTQETQYF
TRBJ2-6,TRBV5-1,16,CASSLVGGTGANVLTF
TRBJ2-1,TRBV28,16,CASRSGGLAGFDEQFF
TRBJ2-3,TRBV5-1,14,CASSLGGYTDTQYF
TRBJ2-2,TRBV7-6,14,CASSTGLATGELFF
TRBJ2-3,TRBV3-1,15,CASSLWTGGVDTQYF
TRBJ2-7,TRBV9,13,CASSTLPGGEQYF
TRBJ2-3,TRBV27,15,CASTYRGIYTDTQYF
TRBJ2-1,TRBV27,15,CASSHPRRSGNEQFF
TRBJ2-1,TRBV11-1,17,CASSASRARDSYNEQFF
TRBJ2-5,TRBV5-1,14,CASSLERREETQYF
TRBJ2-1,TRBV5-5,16,CASSLGTGWFYNEQFF
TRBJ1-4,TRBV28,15,CASRTGPPTNEKLFF
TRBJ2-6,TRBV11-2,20,CASSSLPAGGYSSGANVLTF
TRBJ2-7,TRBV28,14,CASRGTGKPYEQYF
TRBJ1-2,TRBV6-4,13,CASRGQLMGGYTF
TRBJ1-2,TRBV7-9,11,CASSAPDGYTF
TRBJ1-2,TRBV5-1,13,CASSLGDPGGYTF
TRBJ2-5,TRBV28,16,CASSSYAAGVQETQYF
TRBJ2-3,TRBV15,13,CATSRDPSDTQYF
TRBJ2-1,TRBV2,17,CASSERLAGVRGNEQFF
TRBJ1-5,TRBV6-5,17,CASSYRPTGYGNQPQHF
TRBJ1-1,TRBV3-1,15,CASSQEYAGNTEAFF
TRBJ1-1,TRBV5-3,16,CARSTSDRPPNTEAFF
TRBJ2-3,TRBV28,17,CASSSPGGGAFTDTQYF
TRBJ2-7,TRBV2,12,CASRFVGYEPYF
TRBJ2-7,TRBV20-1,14,CSARGNRGPKEQYF
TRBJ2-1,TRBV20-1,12,CSGQEGRDEQFF
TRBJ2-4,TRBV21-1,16,CASSKAGRDTRHIQYF
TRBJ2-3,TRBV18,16,CASSETSGASTDTQYF
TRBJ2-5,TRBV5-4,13,CASRSAGSQTQYF